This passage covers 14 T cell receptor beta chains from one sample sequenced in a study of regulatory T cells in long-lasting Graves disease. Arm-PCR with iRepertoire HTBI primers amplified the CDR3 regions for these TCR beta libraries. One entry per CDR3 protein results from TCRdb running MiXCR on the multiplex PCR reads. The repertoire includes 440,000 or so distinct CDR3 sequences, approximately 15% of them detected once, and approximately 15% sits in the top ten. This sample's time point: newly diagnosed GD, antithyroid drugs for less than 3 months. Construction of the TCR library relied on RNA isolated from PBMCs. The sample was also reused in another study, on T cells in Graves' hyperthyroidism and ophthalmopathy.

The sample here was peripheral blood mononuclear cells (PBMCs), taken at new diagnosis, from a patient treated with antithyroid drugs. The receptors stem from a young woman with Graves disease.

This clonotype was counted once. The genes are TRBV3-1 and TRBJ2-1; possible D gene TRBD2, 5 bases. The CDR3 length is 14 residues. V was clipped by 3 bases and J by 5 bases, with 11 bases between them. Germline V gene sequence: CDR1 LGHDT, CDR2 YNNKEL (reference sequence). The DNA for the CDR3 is TGTGCCAGCAGCCAGGACCCCGGGGACAATGAGCAGTTCTTC. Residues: CASSQDPGDNEQFF.

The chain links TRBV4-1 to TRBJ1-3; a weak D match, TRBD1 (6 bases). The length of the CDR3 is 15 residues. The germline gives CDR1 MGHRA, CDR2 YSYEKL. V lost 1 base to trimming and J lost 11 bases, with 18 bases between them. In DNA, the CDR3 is TGCGCCAGCAGCCAAGTGGAAAGGGGGGTCAACGCCATATATTTT. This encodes CASSQVERGVNAIYF.

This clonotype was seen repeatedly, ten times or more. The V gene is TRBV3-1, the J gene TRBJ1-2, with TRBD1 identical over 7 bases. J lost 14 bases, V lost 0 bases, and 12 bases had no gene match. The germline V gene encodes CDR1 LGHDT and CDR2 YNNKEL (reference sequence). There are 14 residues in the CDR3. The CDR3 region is CASSQDNPGTEFTF. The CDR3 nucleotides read TGTGCCAGCAGCCAAGATAACCCCGGGACAGAGTTTACCTTC.

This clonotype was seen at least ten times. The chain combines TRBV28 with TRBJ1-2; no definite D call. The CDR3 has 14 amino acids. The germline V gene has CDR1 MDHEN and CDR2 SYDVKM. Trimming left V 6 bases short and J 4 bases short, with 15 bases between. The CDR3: CASRFRGGSYGYTF. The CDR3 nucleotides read TGTGCCAGCAGATTTCGTGGAGGGTCCTATGGCTACACCTTC.

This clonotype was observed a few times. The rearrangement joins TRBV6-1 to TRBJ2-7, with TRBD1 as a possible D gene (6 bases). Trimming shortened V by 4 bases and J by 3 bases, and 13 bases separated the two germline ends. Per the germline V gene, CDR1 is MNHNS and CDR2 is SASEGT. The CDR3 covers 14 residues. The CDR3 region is CASSGNPQGYEQYF. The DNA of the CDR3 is TGTGCCAGCAGTGGCAACCCACAGGGCTACGAGCAGTACTTC.

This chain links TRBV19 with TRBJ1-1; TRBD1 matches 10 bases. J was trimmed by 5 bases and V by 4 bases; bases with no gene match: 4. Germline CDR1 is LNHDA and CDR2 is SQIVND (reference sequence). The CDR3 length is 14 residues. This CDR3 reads CASSRQGARTEAFF. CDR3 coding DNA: TGTGCCAGTAGTAGACAGGGGGCGAGAACTGAAGCTTTCTTT.

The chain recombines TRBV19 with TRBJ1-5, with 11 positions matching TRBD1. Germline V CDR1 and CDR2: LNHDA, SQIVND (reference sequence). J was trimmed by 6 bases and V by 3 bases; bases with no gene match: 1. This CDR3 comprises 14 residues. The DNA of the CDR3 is TGTGCCAGTAGTATGGGACAGGGGGTTCAGCCCCAGCATTTT. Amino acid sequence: CASSMGQGVQPQHF. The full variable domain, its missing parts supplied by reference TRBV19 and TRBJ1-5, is DGGITQSPKYLFRKEGQNVTLSCEQNLNHDAMYWYRQDPGQGLRLIYYSQIVNDFQKGDIAEGYSVSREKKESFPLTVTSAQKNPTAFYLCASSMGQGVQPQHFGDGTRLSIL.

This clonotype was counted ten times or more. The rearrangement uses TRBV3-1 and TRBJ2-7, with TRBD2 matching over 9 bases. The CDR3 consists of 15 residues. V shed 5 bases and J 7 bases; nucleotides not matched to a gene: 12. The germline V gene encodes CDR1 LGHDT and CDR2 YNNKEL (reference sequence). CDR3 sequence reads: CASSVRWIAGVEQYF. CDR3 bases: TGTGCCAGCAGCGTCCGGTGGATAGCGGGAGTTGAGCAGTACTTC.

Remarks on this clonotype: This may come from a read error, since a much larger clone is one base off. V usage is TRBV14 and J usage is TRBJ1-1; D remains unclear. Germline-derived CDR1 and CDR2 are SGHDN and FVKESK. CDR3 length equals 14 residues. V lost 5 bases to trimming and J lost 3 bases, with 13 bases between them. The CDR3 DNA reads TGTGCCAGCAGCGTCTTCCATATCTACACTGAAGCTTTCTTT. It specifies CASSVFHIYTEAFF.

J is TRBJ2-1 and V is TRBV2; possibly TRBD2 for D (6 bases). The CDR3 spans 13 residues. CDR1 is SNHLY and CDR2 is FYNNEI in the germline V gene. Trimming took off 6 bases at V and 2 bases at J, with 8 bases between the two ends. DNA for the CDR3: TGTGCCAGCAGGGGCGGGACCTACAATGAGCAGTTCTTC. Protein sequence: CASRGGTYNEQFF.

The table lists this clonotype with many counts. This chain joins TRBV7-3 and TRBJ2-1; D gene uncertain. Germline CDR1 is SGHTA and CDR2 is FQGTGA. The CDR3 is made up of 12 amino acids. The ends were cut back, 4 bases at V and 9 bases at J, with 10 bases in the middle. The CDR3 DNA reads TGTGCCAGCAGCTATAGCTCGGGTGAGCAGTTCTTC. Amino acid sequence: CASSYSSGEQFF.

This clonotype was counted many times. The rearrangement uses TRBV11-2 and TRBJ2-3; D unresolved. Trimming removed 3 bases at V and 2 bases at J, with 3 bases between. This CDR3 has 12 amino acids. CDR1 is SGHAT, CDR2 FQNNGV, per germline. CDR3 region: CASSLFTDTQYF. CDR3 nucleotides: TGTGCCAGCAGCTTGTTCACAGATACGCAGTATTTT.

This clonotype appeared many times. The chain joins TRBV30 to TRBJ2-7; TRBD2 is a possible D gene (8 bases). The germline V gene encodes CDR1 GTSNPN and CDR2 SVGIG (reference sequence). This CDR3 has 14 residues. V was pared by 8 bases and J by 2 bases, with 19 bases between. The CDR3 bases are TGTGCCCGGGATCGGGAGGGGGCACCCTACGAGCAGTACTTC. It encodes CARDREGAPYEQYF.

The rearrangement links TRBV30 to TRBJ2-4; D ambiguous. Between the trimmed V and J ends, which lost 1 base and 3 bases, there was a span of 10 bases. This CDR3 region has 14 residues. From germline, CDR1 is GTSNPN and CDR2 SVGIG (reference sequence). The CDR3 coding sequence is TGTGCCTGGAGTGCGGTGTTTGGCAAAAACATTCAGTACTTC. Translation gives CAWSAVFGKNIQYF.